Listed below are T cell receptor beta chains from one sample, sequenced in a study of long-term antiretroviral therapy in people with HIV. Assay: immunoSEQ multiplex PCR; the TCRdb copy retains only in-frame clones and omits some. The data contain some 29,000 clones, 88% of them singletons. The input for sequencing was unsorted PBMCs, taken 0.5 years after starting antiretroviral therapy. All receptors come from a woman aged 18-29 years with HIV. CDR3s include the opening cysteine and the closing phenylalanine or tryptophan. Each record gives: clone size, V gene, CDR3 protein. Expanded clones get a size class; other rows say once, few or many, or leave the size out.

clone_size: -; v_call: TRBV6-5; cdr3_aa: CASSYVGDGYTF
clone_size: -; v_call: TRBV30; cdr3_aa: CAWTTRDDMGYTF
clone_size: few; v_call: TRBV28; cdr3_aa: CASSLRSTDTQYF
clone_size: -; v_call: TRBV27; cdr3_aa: CASSLTGFNQPQHF
clone_size: -; v_call: TRBV7-3; cdr3_aa: CASSFTWGEQFF
clone_size: -; v_call: TRBV28; cdr3_aa: CASSLVWDSNQPQHF
clone_size: -; v_call: TRBV5-4; cdr3_aa: CASSLSGDQPQHF
clone_size: -; v_call: TRBV19; cdr3_aa: CASSISDRAYYGYTF
clone_size: -; v_call: TRBV19; cdr3_aa: CASSISSSTWETQYF
clone_size: -; v_call: TRBV5-8; cdr3_aa: CASSLDGTSGTWQYF
clone_size: -; v_call: TRBV7-6; cdr3_aa: CASSSGQGNEKLFF
clone_size: -; v_call: TRBV7-7; cdr3_aa: CASSLGTGGVDTQYF
clone_size: once; v_call: TRBV11-3; cdr3_aa: CASSSPGQGSAEAFF
clone_size: -; v_call: TRBV6-5; cdr3_aa: CASSLGGPLNTEAFF
clone_size: -; v_call: TRBV5-4; cdr3_aa: CASSFTGSYEQYF
clone_size: -; v_call: TRBV2; cdr3_aa: CASRDEGHEQFF
clone_size: -; v_call: TRBV28; cdr3_aa: CASSPGSGTSYEQYF
clone_size: -; v_call: TRBV27; cdr3_aa: CASSSYSNQPQHF
clone_size: -; v_call: TRBV7-3; cdr3_aa: CASSFDSSYEQYF
clone_size: -; v_call: TRBV7-9; cdr3_aa: CASSLLSGGQETQYF
clone_size: -; v_call: TRBV7-2; cdr3_aa: CASSSQWSSTDTQYF
clone_size: -; v_call: TRBV5-1; cdr3_aa: CASSPDRAGGQPQHF
clone_size: -; v_call: TRBV5-1; cdr3_aa: CASSEAKGDTQYF